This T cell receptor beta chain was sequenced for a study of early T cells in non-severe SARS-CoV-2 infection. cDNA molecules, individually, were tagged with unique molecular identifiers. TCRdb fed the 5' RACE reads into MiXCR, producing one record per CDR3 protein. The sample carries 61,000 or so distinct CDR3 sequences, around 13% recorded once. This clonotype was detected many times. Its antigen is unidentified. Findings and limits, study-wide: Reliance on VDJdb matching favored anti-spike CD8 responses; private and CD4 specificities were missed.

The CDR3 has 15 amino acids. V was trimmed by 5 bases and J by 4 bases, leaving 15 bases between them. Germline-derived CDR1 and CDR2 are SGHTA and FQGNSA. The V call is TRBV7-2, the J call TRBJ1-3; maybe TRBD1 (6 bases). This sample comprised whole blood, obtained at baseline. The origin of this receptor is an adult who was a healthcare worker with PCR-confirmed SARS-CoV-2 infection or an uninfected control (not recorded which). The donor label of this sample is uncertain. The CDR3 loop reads CASSPVRGRGNTIYF. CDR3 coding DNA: TGTGCCAGCAGCCCAGTCAGGGGTAGGGGAAACACCATATATTTT.